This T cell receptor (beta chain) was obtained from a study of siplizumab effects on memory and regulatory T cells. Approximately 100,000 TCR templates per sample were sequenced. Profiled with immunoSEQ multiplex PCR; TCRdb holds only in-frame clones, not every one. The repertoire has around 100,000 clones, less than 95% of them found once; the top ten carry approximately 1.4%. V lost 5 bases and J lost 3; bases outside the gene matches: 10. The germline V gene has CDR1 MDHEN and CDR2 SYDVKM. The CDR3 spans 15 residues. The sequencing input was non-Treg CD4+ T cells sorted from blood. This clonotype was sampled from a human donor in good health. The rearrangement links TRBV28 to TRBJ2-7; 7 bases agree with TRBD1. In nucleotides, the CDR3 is TGTGCCAGCAGTGCCTCCGGGACAGCCAACTACGAGCAGTACTTC. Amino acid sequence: CASSASGTANYEQYF.